These 14 T cell receptor beta chains came from one sample sequenced in a study of blood T cell repertoires in COVID-19. TCRdb's table, derived via immunoSEQ multiplex PCR, lists solely in-frame clones and lacks some. The table records roughly 100,000 clones, approximately 79% of them present only once. The specimen was peripheral blood. Receptors were obtained from a man between 65 and 85 years old with active or convalescent COVID-19.

This clone is categorized as medium-sized. Within the sample, other DNA sequences also encode this same CDR3. The rearrangement links TRBV9 to TRBJ1-6; a weak D match, TRBD1 (6 bases). Trimming left V 0 bases short and J 10 bases short, with 14 bases between. Per germline, CDR1 SGDLS and CDR2 YYNGEE. The CDR3 runs to 15 residues. CDR3 DNA sequence: TGTGCCAGCAGCGTAGACAGGGAAGGGGGATCACCCCTCCACTTT. It is translated as CASSVDREGGSPLHF.

This clone was observed once. The chain recombines TRBV9 with TRBJ1-4; D uncertain. Looked up from germline, CDR1 is SGDLS and CDR2 is YYNGEE. Between the trimmed V and J ends, which lost 0 bases and 0 bases, there was a span of 18 bases. This CDR3 has 19 residues. The CDR3 loop is CASSVGMRAGIATNEKLFF. CDR3 bases: TGTGCCAGCAGCGTAGGGATGAGGGCAGGCATTGCAACTAATGAAAAACTGTTTTTT.

The chain has TRBV6-1 and TRBJ1-5, with D unclear. This CDR3 has 14 amino acids. The germline V gene encodes CDR1 MNHNS and CDR2 SASEGT. Trimming took off 3 bases at V and 1 base at J, with 7 bases between the two ends. The CDR3 loop is CASSETTSNQPQHF. CDR3 sequence (DNA): TGTGCCAGCAGTGAGACAACAAGCAATCAGCCCCAGCATTTT.

This clone was counted a few times. This rearrangement joins TRBV9 to TRBJ1-1, with D perhaps TRBD1 (5 bases). The CDR3 length is 14 residues. Germline CDR1 and CDR2: SGDLS and YYNGEE. Deletions cut 4 bases from V and 1 base from J, with 11 bases between. The CDR3 coding sequence is TGTGCCAGCAGCCCGGGACTTGGGAACACTGAAGCTTTCTTT. It codes for CASSPGLGNTEAFF.

The chain has TRBV9 and TRBJ1-4; D is possibly TRBD1 (5 bases). The CDR3 contains 15 residues. V lost 4 bases and J lost 0, with 10 bases in between. Germline lookup yields CDR1 SGDLS and CDR2 YYNGEE. The CDR3 nucleotides are TGTGCCAGCAGCACCCGACAGACAACTAATGAAAAACTGTTTTTT. Its translation is CASSTRQTTNEKLFF.

The rearrangement uses TRBV7-2 and TRBJ2-1; D might be TRBD2 (5 bases). With 3 bases removed from V and 3 bases from J, the gap between germline ends came to 9 bases. Germline V CDR1 and CDR2: SGHTA, FQGNSA. The CDR3 runs 14 residues. CDR3 loop: CASSFRGNYNEQFF. For the CDR3, the DNA is TGTGCCAGCAGCTTTAGAGGGAACTACAATGAGCAGTTCTTC.

The chain couples TRBV7-8 to TRBJ2-1, with 8 bases matching TRBD2. The CDR3 contains 14 residues. Germline V gene sequence: CDR1 SGHVS, CDR2 FQNEAQ. V shed 1 base and J 7 bases; nucleotides not matched to a gene: 3. CDR3 DNA: TGTGCCAGCAGCTTAGTTACGGGAGGGAATGAGCAGTTCTTC. Amino acid sequence: CASSLVTGGNEQFF.

V and J are TRBV24-1 and TRBJ2-1; 9 positions agree with TRBD1. J lost 5 bases, V lost 4 bases, and 8 bases had no gene match. The V gene's germline CDR1 is KGHDR and CDR2 SFDVKD. This CDR3 has 16 residues. The DNA for the CDR3 is TGTGCCACCAGTGAAGCCGGGACAGGGAATAACAATGAGCAGTTCTTC. Its protein product is CATSEAGTGNNNEQFF.

V is TRBV6-1 and J is TRBJ1-6, with unresolved D. Trimming removed 1 base at V and 6 bases at J, with 16 bases between. The CDR3 has 17 amino acids. The germline V gene encodes CDR1 MNHNS and CDR2 SASEGT. CDR3 amino acids: CASSEGTAWIPNSPLHF. CDR3 coding DNA: TGTGCCAGCAGTGAAGGTACAGCCTGGATACCTAATTCACCCCTCCACTTT.

The rearrangement links TRBV19 to TRBJ2-5; 7 bases align to TRBD1. CDR3 length: 14 residues. With 4 bases clipped from V and 5 bases from J, the junction kept 7 bases outside the gene matches. Per germline, CDR1 LNHDA and CDR2 SQIVND (reference sequence). This CDR3 reads CASSTTGSGETQYF. CDR3 bases: TGTGCCAGTAGTACGACAGGGAGTGGGGAGACCCAGTACTTC.

V is TRBV2 and J is TRBJ2-3; TRBD1 is a possible D gene (6 bases). Trimming took 3 bases from V and 6 from J, leaving 16 bases between them. This CDR3 region has 15 residues. Germline CDR1 SNHLY, CDR2 FYNNEI. CDR3 in amino acids: CASSDNRVGLDTQYF. CDR3 sequence (DNA): TGTGCCAGCAGTGACAACAGGGTCGGGCTGGATACGCAGTATTTT.

This clone was recorded once. The chain joins TRBV18 to TRBJ2-6; TRBD1 might be the D (6 bases). Germline loops: CDR1 KGHSH, CDR2 LQKENI. This CDR3 spans 16 amino acids. The germline V and J ends were trimmed by 3 bases and 2 bases, with 11 bases remaining between them. The CDR3 loop reads CASSPQRTAGANVLTF. CDR3 coding DNA: TGTGCCAGCTCACCTCAAAGGACAGCTGGGGCCAACGTCCTGACTTTC. The whole variable domain, remainder taken from reference TRBV18 and TRBJ2-6, is NAGVMQNPRHLVRRRGQEARLRCSPMKGHSHVYWYRQLPEEGLKFMVYLQKENIIDESGMPKERFSAEFPKEGPSILRIQQVVRGDSAAYFCASSPQRTAGANVLTFGAGSRLTVL.

This clone appeared a few times. The chain couples TRBV2 to TRBJ1-2; maybe TRBD1 (6 bases). V shed 6 bases and J shed 2 bases, with 13 bases lying between them. Germline V CDR1 and CDR2: SNHLY, FYNNEI. The CDR3 consists of 14 residues. The CDR3 protein is CASRGNRANYGYTF. The CDR3 DNA follows: TGTGCCAGCAGGGGAAACAGGGCCAACTATGGCTACACCTTC. Full variable domain (missing parts from reference TRBV2 and TRBJ1-2): EPEVTQTPSHQVTQMGQEVILRCVPISNHLYFYWYRQILGQKVEFLVSFYNNEISEKSEIFDDQFSVERPDGSNFTLKIRSTKLEDSAMYFCASRGNRANYGYTFGSGTRLTVV.

The chain couples TRBV28 to TRBJ1-2; D perhaps matches TRBD1 (6 bases). The germline V gene encodes CDR1 MDHEN and CDR2 SYDVKM. CDR3 length: 13 amino acids. V lost 5 bases to trimming and J lost 4 bases, with 11 bases between them. CDR3 in amino acids: CASSQGHSYGYTF. The CDR3 DNA sequence: TGTGCCAGCAGTCAGGGACACAGCTATGGCTACACCTTC.